The 3 T cell receptor beta chains given below trace back to one sample, sequenced in a study of T-cell memory formation after mild COVID-19. TCRdb reanalysed the 5' RACE reads using MiXCR and keeps one entry per CDR3 protein. The sample lists under 650,000 distinct CDR3 sequences; roughly 18% were seen once. Sequenced input: PBMCs or a T cell subset sorted from them (not recorded which). The receptors here all came from an adult woman who had mild COVID-19 (a few samples of this study predate the infection). Cell type and time point are not known.

The CDR3 DNA reads as TGTGCCACCAGCGGGACAGGGAACTCCTACGAGCAGTACTTC. Protein product: CATSGTGNSYEQYF. This rearrangement joins TRBV15 to TRBJ2-7; 9 nucleotides line up with TRBD1. CDR1 LNHNV and CDR2 YYDKDF come from the germline V gene (reference sequence). Trimming removed 5 bases from V and 0 bases from J; junction bases left unmatched: 2. This CDR3 spans 14 amino acids.

This clonotype was counted a few times. The V and J genes are TRBV27 and TRBJ2-7, with D possibly matching TRBD1 (5 bases). This CDR3 comprises 13 residues. The ends were cut back, 3 bases at V and 4 bases at J, with 10 bases in the middle. From germline, CDR1 is MNHEY and CDR2 SMNVEV (reference sequence). CDR3 DNA sequence: TGTGCCAGCAGTTTGTACCCAGGGTACGAGCAGTACTTC. Translated, it gives CASSLYPGYEQYF.

V gene TRBV12-3 or TRBV12-4 combines with J gene TRBJ1-4, with D perhaps matching TRBD1 (5 bases). Trimming cost V 2 bases and J 7 bases, with 11 bases left between them. This CDR3 has 14 residues. DNA for the CDR3: TGTGCCAGCAGTTTATGGGGCCCCAGTGAAAAACTGTTTTTT. Residues: CASSLWGPSEKLFF.